This T cell receptor beta chain comes out of a study of breast tumors, draining lymph nodes, adjacent tissues. Breast cancer patients provided tissue from their axillary draining lymph nodes. TCRdb independently ran MiXCR on the multiplex PCR reads; one entry per CDR3 protein. The table shows about 130,000 distinct CDR3 sequences, with about 20% occurring only once. Details on this clonotype: Its specificity is unknown. A single base separates this from a much larger clone, so it may be a read error.

Notes on the study in general: Tumors had less TCR diversity than lymph nodes, more than nontumor tissue. Data only fit, rather than demonstrated, lymph node origin of most tumor T cells.

The CDR3 has 15 residues. The germline V gene has CDR1 SGHDN and CDR2 FVKESK. The chain combines TRBV14 with TRBJ2-5; the match to TRBD2 covers 9 bases. This sequence originates from a female donor with breast cancer. Some clones in this sample may be carry-over from other donors' samples. The sequencing sample was made of axillary lymph node tissue. CDR3 residues: CASSHVAGVTETRYF. Here the CDR3 DNA reads TGTGCCAGCAGCCACGTAGCGGGGGTTACGGAGACCCGGTACTTC.